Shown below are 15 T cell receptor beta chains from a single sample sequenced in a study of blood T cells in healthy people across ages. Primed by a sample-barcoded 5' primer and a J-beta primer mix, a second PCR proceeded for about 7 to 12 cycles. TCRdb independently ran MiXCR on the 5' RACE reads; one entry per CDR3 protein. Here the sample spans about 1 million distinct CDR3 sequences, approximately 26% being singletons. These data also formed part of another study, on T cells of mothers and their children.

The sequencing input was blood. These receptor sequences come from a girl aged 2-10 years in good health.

The CDR3 protein is CASSLTPRAGDGYTF. The CDR3 region has the DNA TGTGCCAGCAGTTTAACTCCCCGCGCAGGCGATGGCTACACCTTC. The chain couples TRBV12-3 or TRBV12-4 to TRBJ1-2, with D hard to call. The CDR3 contains 15 residues. Deletions cut 2 bases from V and 6 bases from J, with 16 bases between.

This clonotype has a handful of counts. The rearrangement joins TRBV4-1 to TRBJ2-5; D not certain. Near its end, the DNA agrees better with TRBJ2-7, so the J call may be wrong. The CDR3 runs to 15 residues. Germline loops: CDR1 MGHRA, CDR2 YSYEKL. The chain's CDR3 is CASSQGLGIAYEQYF. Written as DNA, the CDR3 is TGCGCCAGCAGCCAAGGTCTTGGGATAGCCTACGAGCAGTACTTC.

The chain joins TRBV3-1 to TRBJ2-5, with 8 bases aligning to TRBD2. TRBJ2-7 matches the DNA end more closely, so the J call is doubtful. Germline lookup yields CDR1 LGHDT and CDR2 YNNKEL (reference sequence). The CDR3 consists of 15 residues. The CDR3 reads CASSQGSGGSYEQYF. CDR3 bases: TGTGCCAGCAGCCAAGGAAGCGGGGGCAGCTACGAGCAGTACTTC.

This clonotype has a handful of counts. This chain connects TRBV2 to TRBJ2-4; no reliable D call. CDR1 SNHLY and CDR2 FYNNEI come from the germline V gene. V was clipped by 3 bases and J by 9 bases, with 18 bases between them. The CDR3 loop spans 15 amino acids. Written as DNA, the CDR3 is TGTGCCAGCAGTGAGGTCAGGAGATTCCAAAGCATTCAGTACTTC. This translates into CASSEVRRFQSIQYF.

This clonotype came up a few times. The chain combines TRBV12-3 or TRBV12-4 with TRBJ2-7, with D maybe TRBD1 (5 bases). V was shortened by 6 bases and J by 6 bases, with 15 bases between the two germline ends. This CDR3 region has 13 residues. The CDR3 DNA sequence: TGTGCCAGCAGCCTCGGCAGGGCCCCCGAGCAGTACTTC. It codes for CASSLGRAPEQYF.

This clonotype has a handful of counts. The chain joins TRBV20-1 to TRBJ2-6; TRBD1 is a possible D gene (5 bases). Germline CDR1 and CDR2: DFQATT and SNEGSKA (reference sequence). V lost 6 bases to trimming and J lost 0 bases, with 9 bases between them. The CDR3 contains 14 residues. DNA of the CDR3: TGCAGTGCGTGGGGCCGCTCTGGGGCCAACGTCCTGACTTTC. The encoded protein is CSAWGRSGANVLTF.

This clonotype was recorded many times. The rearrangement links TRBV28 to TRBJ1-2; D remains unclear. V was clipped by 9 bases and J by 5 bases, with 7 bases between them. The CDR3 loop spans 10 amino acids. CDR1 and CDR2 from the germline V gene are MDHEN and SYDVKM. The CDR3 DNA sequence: TGTGCCAGTCTGGGGTATGGCTACACCTTC. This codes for CASLGYGYTF.

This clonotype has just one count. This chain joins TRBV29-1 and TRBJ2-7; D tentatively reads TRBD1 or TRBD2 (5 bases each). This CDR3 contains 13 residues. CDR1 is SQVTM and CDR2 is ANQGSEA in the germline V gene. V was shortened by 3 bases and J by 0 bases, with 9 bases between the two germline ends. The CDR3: CSVEIGGSYEQYF. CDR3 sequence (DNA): TGCAGCGTTGAGATTGGGGGCTCCTACGAGCAGTACTTC.

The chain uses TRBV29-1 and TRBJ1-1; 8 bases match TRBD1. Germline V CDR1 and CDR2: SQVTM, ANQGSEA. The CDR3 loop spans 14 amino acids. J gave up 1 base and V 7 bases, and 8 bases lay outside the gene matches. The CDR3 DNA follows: TGCAGCGCGGTGCAGGGGGCCCAGAACACTGAAGCTTTCTTT. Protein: CSAVQGAQNTEAFF.

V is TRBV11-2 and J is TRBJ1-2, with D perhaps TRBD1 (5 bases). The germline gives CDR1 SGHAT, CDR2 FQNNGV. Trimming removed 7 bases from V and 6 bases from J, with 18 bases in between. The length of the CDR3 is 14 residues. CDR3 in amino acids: CASNPSGRDDGYTF. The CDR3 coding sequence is TGTGCCAGCAACCCGTCTGGAAGGGACGATGGCTACACCTTC. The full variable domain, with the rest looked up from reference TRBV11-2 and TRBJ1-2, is EAGVAQSPRYKIIEKRQSVAFWCNPISGHATLYWYQQILGQGPKLLIQFQNNGVVDDSQLPKDRFSAERLKGVDSTLKIQPAKLEDSAVYLCASNPSGRDDGYTFGSGTRLTVV.

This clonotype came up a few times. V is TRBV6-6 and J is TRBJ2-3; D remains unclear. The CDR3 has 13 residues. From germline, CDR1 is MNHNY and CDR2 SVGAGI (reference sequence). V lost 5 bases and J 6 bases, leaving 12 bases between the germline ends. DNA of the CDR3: TGTGCCAGCAGTCCTTACCCTGTGGATACGCAGTATTTT. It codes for CASSPYPVDTQYF.

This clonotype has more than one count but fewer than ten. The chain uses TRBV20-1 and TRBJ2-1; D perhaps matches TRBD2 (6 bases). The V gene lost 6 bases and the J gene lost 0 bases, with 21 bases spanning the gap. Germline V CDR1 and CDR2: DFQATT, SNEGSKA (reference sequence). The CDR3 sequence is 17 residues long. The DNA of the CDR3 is TGCAGTGCCCGCGGGGCTAGCGCCGAAGCCTCCTACAATGAGCAGTTCTTC. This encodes CSARGASAEASYNEQFF.

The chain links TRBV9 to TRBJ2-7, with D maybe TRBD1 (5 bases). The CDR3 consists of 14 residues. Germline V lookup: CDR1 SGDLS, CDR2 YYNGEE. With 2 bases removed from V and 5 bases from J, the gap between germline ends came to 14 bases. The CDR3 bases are TGTGCCAGCAGCGTTCAGGGAAGCTTCGACGAGCAGTACTTC. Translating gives CASSVQGSFDEQYF.

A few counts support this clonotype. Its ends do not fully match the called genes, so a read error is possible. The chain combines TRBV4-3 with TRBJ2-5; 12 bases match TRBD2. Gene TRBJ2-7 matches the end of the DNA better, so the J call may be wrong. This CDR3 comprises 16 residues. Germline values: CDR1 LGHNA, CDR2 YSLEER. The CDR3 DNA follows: TGCGCCAGCAGCGAAGATCTAGCGGGGGGGAGATACGAGCAGTACTTC. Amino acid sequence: CASSEDLAGGRYEQYF.

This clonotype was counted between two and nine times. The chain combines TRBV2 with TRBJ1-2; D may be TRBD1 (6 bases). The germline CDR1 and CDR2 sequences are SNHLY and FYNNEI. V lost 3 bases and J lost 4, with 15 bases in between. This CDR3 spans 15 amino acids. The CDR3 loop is CASSEGALGTYGYTF. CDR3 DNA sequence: TGTGCCAGCAGTGAGGGGGCCCTAGGAACCTATGGCTACACCTTC.